These T cell receptor beta chains were read from a single sample in a study of blood T cell repertoires in COVID-19. Here immunoSEQ multiplex PCR was the method, and the copy in TCRdb shows in-frame clones only, minus some. The data contain around 270,000 clones, approximately 86% of them seen just once; the ten biggest clones take up approximately 2%. The sample was peripheral blood. These receptors were taken from a man aged 30 to 39 with active or convalescent COVID-19. The CDR3 runs from the conserved cysteine through the conserved F or W. The order of the fields is D gene, J gene, V gene, clone size, CDR3 protein, CDR3 DNA. D genes are given only for firm matches. The size entry is marked missing in some rows and otherwise reads once, few, many or a size class.

D gene: TRBD1; J gene: TRBJ1-5; V gene: TRBV5-1; clone size: .; CDR3 protein: CASSLNPTGSSNQPQHF; CDR3 DNA: TGCGCCAGCAGCTTGAATCCGACAGGGTCAAGCAATCAGCCCCAGCATTTT
D gene: TRBD2; J gene: TRBJ2-1; V gene: TRBV27; clone size: .; CDR3 protein: CASSFGGGVYGEQFF; CDR3 DNA: TGTGCCAGCAGTTTCGGCGGGGGGGTATATGGGGAGCAGTTCTTC
D gene: TRBD1; J gene: TRBJ1-2; V gene: TRBV27; clone size: .; CDR3 protein: CASSPRLQLRDRGRDYGYTF; CDR3 DNA: TGTGCCAGCAGTCCAAGATTACAACTCCGAGACAGGGGGCGAGACTATGGCTACACCTTC
D gene: .; J gene: TRBJ1-2; V gene: TRBV6-5; clone size: .; CDR3 protein: CASSYSGGQYGYTF; CDR3 DNA: TGTGCCAGCAGTTACTCGGGAGGGCAGTATGGCTACACCTTC
D gene: TRBD1; J gene: TRBJ1-6; V gene: TRBV14; clone size: once; CDR3 protein: CASSPKDRWNSPLHF; CDR3 DNA: TGTGCCAGCAGCCCTAAGGACAGGTGGAATTCACCCCTCCACTTT
D gene: TRBD1; J gene: TRBJ1-1; V gene: TRBV29-1; clone size: .; CDR3 protein: CSARTGRMNTEAFF; CDR3 DNA: TGCAGCGCGAGGACAGGGCGAATGAACACTGAAGCTTTCTTT
D gene: .; J gene: TRBJ1-5; V gene: TRBV18; clone size: .; CDR3 protein: CASSEYIGNQPQHF; CDR3 DNA: TGTGCCAGCTCCGAGTATATCGGCAATCAGCCCCAGCATTTT
D gene: .; J gene: TRBJ2-7; V gene: TRBV27; clone size: .; CDR3 protein: CASSPPRDRIPYEQYF; CDR3 DNA: TGTGCCAGCAGTCCTCCGAGAGACAGAATTCCCTACGAGCAGTACTTC
D gene: .; J gene: TRBJ1-2; V gene: TRBV2; clone size: .; CDR3 protein: CASSRRPVNYGYTF; CDR3 DNA: TGTGCCAGTTCGAGGCGTCCGGTAAACTATGGCTACACCTTC
D gene: TRBD1; J gene: TRBJ1-5; V gene: TRBV19; clone size: .; CDR3 protein: CASLGQGYSNQPQHF; CDR3 DNA: TGTGCCAGCCTGGGACAGGGCTATAGCAATCAGCCCCAGCATTTT
D gene: TRBD2; J gene: TRBJ2-7; V gene: TRBV3-1/TRBV3-2; clone size: .; CDR3 protein: CASSQPGLAYEQYF; CDR3 DNA: TGTGCCAGCAGCCAGCCGGGACTAGCCTACGAGCAGTACTTC
D gene: TRBD1; J gene: TRBJ2-7; V gene: TRBV6-5; clone size: .; CDR3 protein: CASSSRQGKYEQYF; CDR3 DNA: TGTGCCAGCAGTTCCCGACAGGGGAAGTACGAGCAGTACTTC
D gene: .; J gene: TRBJ1-4; V gene: TRBV4-1; clone size: .; CDR3 protein: CASSQDLARGTTNEKLFF; CDR3 DNA: TGCGCCAGCAGCCAAGATCTGGCCAGGGGAACAACTAATGAAAAACTGTTTTTT
D gene: .; J gene: TRBJ1-2; V gene: TRBV3-1/TRBV3-2; clone size: .; CDR3 protein: CASSQDPGQISYGYTF; CDR3 DNA: TGTGCCAGCAGCCAAGACCCCGGACAGATAAGCTATGGCTACACCTTC
D gene: .; J gene: TRBJ1-1; V gene: TRBV7-2; clone size: .; CDR3 protein: CASSSPQHRRGTEAFF; CDR3 DNA: TGTGCCAGCAGCTCCCCACAACATAGGAGGGGCACTGAAGCTTTCTTT
D gene: TRBD1; J gene: TRBJ1-6; V gene: TRBV6-5; clone size: .; CDR3 protein: CASSYSGQGNSPLHF; CDR3 DNA: TGTGCCAGCAGTTACTCTGGACAGGGAAATTCACCCCTCCACTTT
D gene: .; J gene: TRBJ1-1; V gene: TRBV10-3; clone size: .; CDR3 protein: CAISEYSRENTEAFF; CDR3 DNA: TGTGCCATCAGTGAGTACAGCAGGGAGAACACTGAAGCTTTCTTT
D gene: .; J gene: TRBJ1-2; V gene: TRBV20-1; clone size: .; CDR3 protein: CSALKTEGYTF; CDR3 DNA: TGCAGTGCACTCAAGACGGAGGGCTACACCTTC
D gene: .; J gene: TRBJ1-1; V gene: TRBV5-4; clone size: .; CDR3 protein: CASSLGGTVNTEAFF; CDR3 DNA: TGTGCCAGCAGCTTGGGGGGCACAGTGAACACTGAAGCTTTCTTT
D gene: .; J gene: TRBJ1-2; V gene: TRBV12-3/TRBV12-4; clone size: once; CDR3 protein: CASRLQRQDGYTF; CDR3 DNA: TGTGCCAGCAGACTCCAACGACAGGATGGCTACACCTTC
D gene: .; J gene: TRBJ1-1; V gene: TRBV5-4; clone size: .; CDR3 protein: CASSLAGGWMNTEAFF; CDR3 DNA: TGTGCCAGCAGCTTGGCCGGGGGGTGGATGAACACTGAAGCTTTCTTT
D gene: TRBD1; J gene: TRBJ1-6; V gene: TRBV7-8; clone size: .; CDR3 protein: CASSHGDSLSPLHF; CDR3 DNA: TGTGCCAGCAGCCACGGGGACAGTTTGTCACCCCTCCACTTT
D gene: TRBD1; J gene: TRBJ1-5; V gene: TRBV19; clone size: .; CDR3 protein: CASSPDRDNQPQHF; CDR3 DNA: TGTGCCAGTAGTCCGGACAGGGACAATCAGCCCCAGCATTTT
D gene: TRBD2; J gene: TRBJ2-1; V gene: TRBV5-4; clone size: .; CDR3 protein: CASSWDSGRPNNEQFF; CDR3 DNA: TGTGCCAGCAGTTGGGATAGCGGGAGACCTAACAATGAGCAGTTCTTC
D gene: .; J gene: TRBJ2-7; V gene: TRBV9; clone size: .; CDR3 protein: CASRPFSYEQYF; CDR3 DNA: TGTGCCAGCAGGCCATTCTCCTACGAGCAGTACTTC
D gene: .; J gene: TRBJ1-6; V gene: TRBV6-6; clone size: .; CDR3 protein: CASSYSLSYNSPLHF; CDR3 DNA: TGTGCCAGCAGTTACTCTCTCTCCTATAATTCACCCCTCCACTTT
D gene: .; J gene: TRBJ1-4; V gene: TRBV5-1; clone size: .; CDR3 protein: CASSLTPGAELFF; CDR3 DNA: TGCGCCAGCAGCTTAACCCCAGGGGCGGAACTGTTTTTT
D gene: .; J gene: TRBJ2-2; V gene: TRBV11-3; clone size: once; CDR3 protein: CASSLVTGELFF; CDR3 DNA: TGTGCCAGCAGCTTAGTAACCGGGGAGCTGTTTTTT
D gene: .; J gene: TRBJ2-3; V gene: TRBV7-2; clone size: .; CDR3 protein: CASSMGATPDTDTQYF; CDR3 DNA: TGTGCCAGCAGCATGGGGGCTACCCCCGACACAGATACGCAGTATTTT
D gene: TRBD1; J gene: TRBJ2-2; V gene: TRBV4-2; clone size: .; CDR3 protein: CASSQPGGAPGELFF; CDR3 DNA: TGTGCCAGCAGCCAGCCAGGGGGCGCCCCCGGGGAGCTGTTTTTT
D gene: .; J gene: TRBJ2-3; V gene: TRBV4-2; clone size: .; CDR3 protein: CASSQVGSGTSTDTQYF; CDR3 DNA: TGTGCCAGCAGCCAAGTCGGTTCTGGGACTAGCACAGATACGCAGTATTTT
D gene: .; J gene: TRBJ2-5; V gene: TRBV12-3/TRBV12-4; clone size: .; CDR3 protein: CASSFLRTQYF; CDR3 DNA: TGTGCCAGCAGTTTTCTGCGGACCCAGTACTTC
D gene: .; J gene: TRBJ2-7; V gene: TRBV7-9; clone size: .; CDR3 protein: CASSPGDQTYEQYF; CDR3 DNA: TGTGCCAGCAGTCCAGGGGACCAAACCTACGAGCAGTACTTC
D gene: .; J gene: TRBJ1-2; V gene: TRBV14; clone size: .; CDR3 protein: CASSQLGPYGYTF; CDR3 DNA: TGTGCCAGCAGCCAATTGGGCCCCTATGGCTACACCTTC
D gene: .; J gene: TRBJ1-2; V gene: TRBV27; clone size: once; CDR3 protein: CASSPYRDNYGYTF; CDR3 DNA: TGTGCCAGCAGTCCATACAGGGATAACTATGGCTACACCTTC
D gene: .; J gene: TRBJ1-1; V gene: TRBV5-4; clone size: .; CDR3 protein: CASSSGPTEAFF; CDR3 DNA: TGTGCCAGCAGCTCAGGTCCTACTGAAGCTTTCTTT
D gene: .; J gene: TRBJ2-7; V gene: TRBV4-1; clone size: .; CDR3 protein: CASSHNYEQYF; CDR3 DNA: TGCGCCAGCAGCCATAACTACGAGCAGTACTTC
D gene: .; J gene: TRBJ2-2; V gene: TRBV18; clone size: few; CDR3 protein: CASSPPSGNTGELFF; CDR3 DNA: TGTGCCAGCTCACCACCCTCAGGGAATACCGGGGAGCTGTTTTTT
D gene: .; J gene: TRBJ1-1; V gene: TRBV16; clone size: .; CDR3 protein: CASKVRDNTEAFF; CDR3 DNA: TGTGCCAGCAAAGTGCGGGATAACACTGAAGCTTTCTTT
D gene: .; J gene: TRBJ2-2; V gene: TRBV7-9; clone size: .; CDR3 protein: CASSLIPANTGELFF; CDR3 DNA: TGTGCCAGCAGCTTAATCCCAGCGAACACCGGGGAGCTGTTTTTT
D gene: TRBD2; J gene: TRBJ2-2; V gene: TRBV19; clone size: .; CDR3 protein: CATRPGTGVGLAGGLNTGELFF; CDR3 DNA: TGTGCCACCCGTCCCGGGACAGGGGTTGGACTAGCGGGGGGCCTGAACACCGGGGAGCTGTTTTTT
D gene: .; J gene: TRBJ1-5; V gene: TRBV6-5; clone size: .; CDR3 protein: CASQVDSNQPQHF; CDR3 DNA: TGTGCCAGCCAGGTTGATAGCAATCAGCCCCAGCATTTT
D gene: TRBD2; J gene: TRBJ2-1; V gene: TRBV20-1; clone size: .; CDR3 protein: CSASGGLAGDNEQFF; CDR3 DNA: TGCAGTGCTAGTGGAGGACTAGCGGGGGACAATGAGCAGTTCTTC
D gene: TRBD1; J gene: TRBJ1-1; V gene: TRBV9; clone size: .; CDR3 protein: CASSVDRGMNTEAFF; CDR3 DNA: TGTGCCAGCAGCGTCGACAGGGGAATGAACACTGAAGCTTTCTTT
D gene: .; J gene: TRBJ1-1; V gene: TRBV20-1; clone size: .; CDR3 protein: CSAVDNTEAFF; CDR3 DNA: TGCAGTGCTGTAGATAACACTGAAGCTTTCTTT
D gene: TRBD2; J gene: TRBJ2-3; V gene: TRBV27; clone size: .; CDR3 protein: CASNLAGTDTQYF; CDR3 DNA: TGTGCCAGCAACCTAGCGGGGACAGATACGCAGTATTTT
D gene: TRBD1; J gene: TRBJ1-2; V gene: TRBV6-5; clone size: once; CDR3 protein: CASSRGTAYGYTF; CDR3 DNA: TGTGCCAGCAGTAGGGGGACAGCTTATGGCTACACCTTC
D gene: .; J gene: TRBJ2-3; V gene: TRBV30; clone size: .; CDR3 protein: CAGTRGLADTQYF; CDR3 DNA: TGTGCCGGAACAAGGGGGTTAGCAGATACGCAGTATTTT